The T cell receptor beta chain under discussion was sequenced for a study of shared clonotypes between healthy human individuals. The germline V and J ends were trimmed by 4 bases and 5 bases, with 15 bases remaining between them. This CDR3 contains 15 residues. In germline, CDR1 is SGHRS, CDR2 YFSETQ. Source study methods: Junction-only immunoSEQ sequences carried no quality scores, so filtering differed. Profiling relied on immunoSEQ multiplex PCR, and the TCRdb table lists in-frame clones only, not all of them. That table furnishes V, J and clone size, whereas the DNA furnished D and trimming. The sample contains around 2,000,000 clones, 95% of which appear only once.

This receptor was obtained from a man younger than 35 in good health. This rearrangement joins TRBV5-1 to TRBJ2-2, with D perhaps matching TRBD1 (7 bases). Sequencing was performed on naive CD4+ T cells sorted from blood. Sample subset: CD45RA+ positively selected. The CDR3 DNA follows: TGCGCCAGCAGCGCAGGGGGACTGGGGACCGGGGAGCTGTTTTTT. Amino acid sequence: CASSAGGLGTGELFF. Complete variable domain (other parts from reference TRBV5-1 and TRBJ2-2): KAGVTQTPRYLIKTRGQQVTLSCSPISGHRSVSWYQQTPGQGLQFLFEYFSETQRNKGNFPGRFSGRQFSNSRSEMNVSTLELGDSALYLCASSAGGLGTGELFFGEGSRLTVL.